The 14 T cell receptor beta chains below come from one sample, sequenced in a study of blood T cell repertoires in COVID-19. Assay used: immunoSEQ multiplex PCR; TCRdb lists only in-frame clones, some missing. The table lists 150,000 or so clones, about 90% of them singletons. The sample taken for sequencing was peripheral blood. Every receptor here comes from a man older than 75 with acute or convalescent COVID-19.

The rearrangement links TRBV27 to TRBJ2-3; TRBD1 is a possible D gene (6 bases). The V end was cut by 6 bases, the J end by 4 bases, with 20 bases between. This CDR3 contains 16 residues. Germline-derived CDR1 and CDR2 are MNHEY and SMNVEV (reference sequence). The CDR3 reads CASRPGWGQVADTQYF. The CDR3 DNA is TGTGCCAGCAGGCCGGGTTGGGGGCAAGTAGCAGATACGCAGTATTTT.

DNA for the CDR3: TGTGCCAGCAGCCCTACAGGGTACACTGAAGCTTTCTTT. Its translation: CASSPTGYTEAFF. The rearrangement links TRBV3-1 (or the pseudogene TRBV3-2) to TRBJ1-1; maybe TRBD1 (6 bases). Germline V CDR1 and CDR2: LGHDT, YNNKEL (reference sequence). V was clipped by 4 bases and J by 3 bases, with 9 bases between them. This CDR3 is built from 13 residues.

The CDR3 spells CASSLRRNTGELFF. DNA for the CDR3: TGCGCCAGCAGCCTAAGAAGAAACACCGGGGAGCTGTTTTTT. The chain is built from TRBV5-1 and TRBJ2-2, with D unresolved. Germline V gene lookup returns CDR1 SGHRS and CDR2 YFSETQ. Deletions cut 4 bases from V and 2 bases from J, with 9 bases between. The CDR3 spans 14 residues.

This clone was detected a few times. The chain joins TRBV6-4 to TRBJ2-2, with D perhaps TRBD1 (6 bases). CDR1 is MRHNA, CDR2 SNTAGT, per germline. The CDR3 sequence is 20 residues long. V lost 3 bases, J lost 7 bases, and 30 bases lay in between. CDR3 loop: CASSDLRVNRDPHSGGELFF. DNA for the CDR3: TGTGCCAGCAGTGATCTGAGAGTCAACAGGGACCCCCACTCGGGCGGGGAGCTGTTTTTT.

This chain uses TRBV7-2 with TRBJ2-5; D perhaps matches TRBD1 (5 bases). V gave up 5 bases and J gave up 5 bases, with 21 bases separating them. In germline, CDR1 is SGHTA, CDR2 FQGNSA. CDR3 size: 16 residues. CDR3 amino acids: CASSPRASRRPETQYF. In DNA, the CDR3 is TGTGCCAGCAGCCCCAGGGCCAGTAGGCGCCCGGAGACCCAGTACTTC.

The rearrangement joins TRBV28 to TRBJ1-4, with D unresolved. Trimming removed 8 bases from V and 8 bases from J, with 9 bases in between. There are 11 residues in the CDR3. CDR1 is MDHEN and CDR2 is SYDVKM in the germline V gene. DNA for the CDR3: TGTGCCAGCTCGGGTTCGGAAAAACTGTTTTTT. The encoded protein is CASSGSEKLFF.

This CDR3 reads CASQGQQTGELFF. CDR3 nucleotide sequence: TGTGCCAGTCAGGGCCAACAAACCGGGGAGCTGTTTTTT. The chain has TRBV28 and TRBJ2-2; D might be TRBD1 (5 bases). V gave up 9 bases and J gave up 5 bases, with 13 bases separating them. Germline V lookup: CDR1 MDHEN, CDR2 SYDVKM. The CDR3 is made up of 13 amino acids.

V and J are TRBV10-1 and TRBJ2-1; 14 bases fit TRBD2. The CDR3 has 15 amino acids. CDR1 and CDR2 from the germline V gene are WNHNN and SYGVQD (reference sequence). V was pared by 6 bases and J by 7 bases, with 5 bases of the junction left unmatched. CDR3 region: CASSPGTSGRNEQFF. The CDR3 coding sequence is TGCGCCAGCAGCCCCGGGACTAGCGGGAGAAATGAGCAGTTCTTC.

The sample holds a few counts of this clone. The chain employs TRBV7-6 and TRBJ2-7; 7 bases are a match to TRBD2. This CDR3 has 16 amino acids. V gave up 0 bases and J gave up 0 bases; unmatched junction bases: 5. Germline CDR1 and CDR2: SGHVS and FNYEAQ. The CDR3 protein is CASSLAAAGASYEQYF. CDR3 sequence (DNA): TGTGCCAGCAGCTTAGCGGCGGCGGGAGCCTCCTACGAGCAGTACTTC.

The V gene is TRBV28, the J gene TRBJ1-2; D perhaps matches TRBD1 (5 bases). Germline V gene lookup returns CDR1 MDHEN and CDR2 SYDVKM. The V end lost 7 bases, the J end lost 2 bases, and 11 bases lay between the germline ends. This CDR3 is 13 amino acids long. CDR3 loop: CASKKAGNYGYTF. For the CDR3, the DNA is TGTGCCAGCAAAAAGGCAGGGAACTATGGCTACACCTTC.

This clone was picked up a small number of times. The chain links TRBV10-1 to TRBJ2-2, with D possibly being TRBD2 (7 bases). V was cut by 3 bases and J by 7 bases, with 15 bases left in between. Germline CDR1 is WNHNN and CDR2 is SYGVQD (reference sequence). The CDR3 spans 15 residues. The CDR3 sequence is CASSDSGGRSGELFF. The DNA for the CDR3 is TGCGCCAGCAGTGATTCGGGGGGCCGTAGCGGGGAGCTGTTTTTT.

This sequence joins TRBV6-5 and TRBJ2-2; a weak D match, TRBD1 (5 bases). The length of the CDR3 is 14 residues. Trimming shortened V by 6 bases and J by 6 bases, and 14 bases separated the two germline ends. Germline CDR1 reads MNHEY; CDR2 reads SVGAGI. The CDR3 DNA reads as TGTGCCAGCAGACGAAGGGGTCTCGCCGGGGAGCTGTTTTTT. This encodes CASRRRGLAGELFF.

The chain recombines TRBV11-2 with TRBJ2-3; D unresolved. This CDR3 is 14 amino acids long. Between the trimmed V and J ends, which lost 2 bases and 4 bases, there was a span of 10 bases. From germline, CDR1 is SGHAT and CDR2 FQNNGV. The CDR3 nucleotides read TGTGCCAGCAGCTTATTCGACACCCCAGATACGCAGTATTTT. Residues: CASSLFDTPDTQYF.

This chain links TRBV6-2 or TRBV6-3 with TRBJ1-6, with 9 bases fitting TRBD1. The germline gives CDR1 MNHEY, CDR2 SVGEGT. V lost 0 bases to trimming and J lost 8 bases; unmatched junction nucleotides: 2. This CDR3 region has 15 residues. This CDR3 is CASSYSDRGDSPLHF. Here the CDR3 DNA reads TGTGCCAGCAGTTACTCGGACAGGGGTGATTCACCCCTCCACTTT.